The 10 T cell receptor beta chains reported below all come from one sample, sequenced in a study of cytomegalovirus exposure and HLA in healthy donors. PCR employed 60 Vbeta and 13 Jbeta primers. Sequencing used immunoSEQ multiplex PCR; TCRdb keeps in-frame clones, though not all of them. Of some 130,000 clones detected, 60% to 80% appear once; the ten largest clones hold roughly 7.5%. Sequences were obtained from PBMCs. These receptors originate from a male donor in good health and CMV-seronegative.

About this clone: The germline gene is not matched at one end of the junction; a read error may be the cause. The CDR3 here is CASSLTGLMETQYF. CDR3 DNA: TGTGCTAGCAGCTTGACAGGATTGATGGAGACCCAGTACTTC. This chain uses TRBV7-7 with TRBJ2-5; maybe TRBD1 (6 bases). The CDR3 runs 14 residues. CDR1 and CDR2 from the germline V gene are SSHAT and FNYEAQ (reference sequence).

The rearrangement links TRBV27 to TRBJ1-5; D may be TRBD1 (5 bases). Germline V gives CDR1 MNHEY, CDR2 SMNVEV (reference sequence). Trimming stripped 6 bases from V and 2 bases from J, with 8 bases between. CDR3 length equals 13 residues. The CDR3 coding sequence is TGTGCCAGCAGCTGGGGGGGCAATCAGCCCCAGCATTTT. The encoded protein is CASSWGGNQPQHF.

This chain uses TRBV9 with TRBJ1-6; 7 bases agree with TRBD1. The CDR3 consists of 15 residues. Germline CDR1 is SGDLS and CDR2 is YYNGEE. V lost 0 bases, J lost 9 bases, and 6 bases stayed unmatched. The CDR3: CASSVAEGAGSPLHF. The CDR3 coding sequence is TGTGCCAGCAGCGTAGCGGAGGGGGCGGGTTCACCCCTCCACTTT.

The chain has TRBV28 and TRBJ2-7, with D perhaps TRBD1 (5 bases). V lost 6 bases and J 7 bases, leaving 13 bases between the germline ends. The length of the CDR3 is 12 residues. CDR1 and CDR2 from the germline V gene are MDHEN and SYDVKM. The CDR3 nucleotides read TGTGCCAGCAGCCTCAGGGTGGGGGAGCAGTACTTC. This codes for CASSLRVGEQYF.

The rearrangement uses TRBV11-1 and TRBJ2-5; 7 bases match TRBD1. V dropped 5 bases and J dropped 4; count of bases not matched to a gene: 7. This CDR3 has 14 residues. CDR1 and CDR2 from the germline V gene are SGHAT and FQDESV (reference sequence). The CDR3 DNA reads TGTGCCAGCAGCCCTAGACAGGGCCTAGAGACCCAGTACTTC. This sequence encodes CASSPRQGLETQYF.

Here the CDR3 reads CASSDRAQRGPEETQYF. In nucleotides, the CDR3 is TGTGCCAGCAGTGACCGCGCACAGCGGGGGCCGGAAGAGACCCAGTACTTC. The chain uses TRBV2 and TRBJ2-5; TRBD2 matches 8 bases. CDR3 length: 17 amino acids. CDR1 and CDR2 (germline): SNHLY, FYNNEI. The trim removed 3 bases at V and 3 bases at J, leaving 12 bases unmatched.

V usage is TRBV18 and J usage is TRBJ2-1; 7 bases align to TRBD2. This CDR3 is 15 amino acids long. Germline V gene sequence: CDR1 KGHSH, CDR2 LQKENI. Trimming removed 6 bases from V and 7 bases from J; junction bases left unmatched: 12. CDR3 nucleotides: TGTGCCAGCTCCCCCAGGACGGGGGAGGGGAATGAGCAGTTCTTC. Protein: CASSPRTGEGNEQFF.

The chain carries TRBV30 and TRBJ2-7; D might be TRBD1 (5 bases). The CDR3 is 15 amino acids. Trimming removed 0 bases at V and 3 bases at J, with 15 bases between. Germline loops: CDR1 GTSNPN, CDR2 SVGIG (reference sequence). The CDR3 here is CAWSVLGPERYEQYF. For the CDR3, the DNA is TGTGCCTGGAGTGTACTGGGGCCCGAACGCTACGAGCAGTACTTC.

CDR3 amino acids: CASRAGRRNTDTQYF. The CDR3 DNA follows: TGTGCCAGCAGAGCGGGACGTAGAAATACAGATACGCAGTATTTT. The chain joins TRBV9 to TRBJ2-3, with 7 bases fitting TRBD2. The germline gives CDR1 SGDLS, CDR2 YYNGEE. The junction had 9 bases not matched to a gene; V was cut back by 5 bases and J by 3 bases. The CDR3 consists of 15 residues.

The CDR3 DNA is TGTGCCAGCAGCTTATATAGCGGGGGGGCAGATGAGCAGTTCTTC. Amino acid sequence: CASSLYSGGADEQFF. V gene TRBV7-9 combines with J gene TRBJ2-1, with 11 bases aligning to TRBD2. In germline, CDR1 is SEHNR, CDR2 FQNEAQ (reference sequence). This CDR3 contains 15 residues. Trimming took 2 bases from V and 8 from J; bases not matched to a gene: 5.